The source of this TCR beta chain is a study of regulatory T cells in long-lasting Graves disease. This clonotype was counted at least ten times. The antigen is unknown. HTBI primers from iRepertoire and Arm-PCR of CDR3 regions yielded the TCR beta libraries. As originally analysed: The study identified around 62 TRBV and about 14 TRBJ segments across samples. A single record per CDR3 protein comes from TCRdb applying MiXCR to the multiplex PCR reads. The V and J calls follow TCRdb's processing rather than the paper's. The sample contains 400,000 to 500,000 distinct CDR3 sequences, less than 20% of which appear only once. This CDR3 has 16 residues. The V end lost 0 bases, the J end lost 3 bases, and 13 bases lay between the germline ends. Germline CDR1 LNHNV, CDR2 YYDKDF (reference sequence). Study-level findings and limits: The TCR repertoire of persistent Graves' patients was less diverse than that of newly diagnosed ones. TRBV28, TRBJ1-2 and TRBJ2-5 were segments that persistent disease favored.

The time point was: newly diagnosed GD, antithyroid drugs for less than 3 months. RNA extracted from PBMCs served as the sequencing template. These data were also filed under a second study, of T cells in Graves' hyperthyroidism and ophthalmopathy.

Sequenced here: peripheral blood mononuclear cells (PBMCs), sampled at new diagnosis, from a patient treated with antithyroid drugs. The receptor comes from a woman between 18 and 29 years old with Graves disease. The V and J genes are TRBV15 and TRBJ2-3; D gene ambiguous. This chain's CDR3 is CATSREGWDGTDTQYF. The CDR3 region has the DNA TGTGCCACCAGCAGAGAGGGCTGGGATGGAACAGATACGCAGTATTTT.